The TCR beta chain described here comes from a study of regulatory T cells in long-lasting Graves disease. With iRepertoire HTBI primers and Arm-PCR of CDR3 regions, TCR beta libraries were built. TCRdb re-analysed the multiplex PCR reads in MiXCR, keeping a single row per CDR3 protein. Here the sample spans a few hundred thousand distinct CDR3 sequences, roughly 24% being singletons. Concerning this clonotype: A much more abundant neighbour one base away suggests this may be a read error.

The time point is: persistent/refractory GD, antithyroid drugs over 5 years with positive TRAb. There was RNA extracted from PBMCs, and the TCR library was made from it. The receptor was derived from a woman aged 40 to 55 with Graves disease. The sample was peripheral blood mononuclear cells (PBMCs), taken when the disease was refractory, from a patient treated with antithyroid drugs.

The CDR3 reads CAGKPLRKNTGELFF. CDR3 nucleotides: TGTGCCGGCAAACCCCTGAGGAAGAACACCGGGGAGCTGTTTTTT. The chain links TRBV11-2 to TRBJ2-2; no clear D gene. V was pared by 11 bases and J by 1 base, with 17 bases between. This CDR3 region has 15 residues. The V gene's germline CDR1 is SGHAT and CDR2 FQNNGV.